One TCR beta chain is described in this entry. This clonotype was detected many times. Which antigen it targets is not known. Base qualities are missing; no much larger clone stands one base away. These data originate in a study of neurological immune-mediated disorders (dated by TCRdb to about 2019). Study-level background: Using UMI-based sequencing, the study compared peripheral blood TCR-beta repertoires from patients with HTLV-I-associated myelopathy (HAM/TSP), patients with multiple sclerosis, and healthy controls. Longitudinal samples, technical triplicates and paired sorted CD4+ and CD8+ T-cell subsets, alongside PBMC samples, were included among the roughly 100 TCR-beta libraries. Each longitudinal HAM/TSP and healthy donor was sampled at 3 time-points spaced at about 3-45 month intervals. The cohort was made up of approximately 69 subjects, consisting of some 15 HAM/TSP patients, around 35 multiple sclerosis patients and about 20 healthy controls. The full study reports these points: Across subjects, expanded clones never shared an identical CDR3 amino acid sequence, which suggests that the TCR-beta repertoires in every group were private. TCR clonal expansion was highest in HAM/TSP patients and lowest in MS patients, with MS patients falling below even healthy controls.

Trimming costs V 5 bases and J 3 bases, and their ends lie 3 bases apart. CDR1 MGHDK and CDR2 SYGVNS were looked up in the germline V gene. Including cysteine and phenylalanine, the CDR3 has 11 amino acids. Solely the CDR3 DNA is kept, with 33 bases framed from the first base. cDNA was synthesized by template-switch 5'RACE using a primer carrying a 10-nucleotide random unique molecular identifier by which each TCR transcript was tagged. Each sequencing run produced over 180 million TCR-beta sequences covering 15-18 subjects. Total RNA was extracted with the RNeasy kit. The KAPA Real-time Library Amplification kit was used to amplify TCR-beta VDJ regions with primers targeting the TCR constant region and the 5'RACE anchor. Sample indexes and Illumina adaptors were added in a first PCR, after which library yield was increased in a second PCR. After Ampure bead purification, the roughly 650 bp TCR product was size-selected on a 2% E-gel SizeSelection system. Before pooling, libraries had their quality checked on a Bioanalyzer, their concentration measured with Qubit, and their quantity determined with the Kapa Library Quantification kit. Paired-end 2 x 150 bp sequencing of the libraries was performed on an Illumina HiSeq 2500. To increase sequence diversity, roughly 24-32% phiX was spiked into each library pool. As for the original processing: The UMI-based MiGEC pipeline processed quality-filtered reads and removed over 80% of raw TCR sequences during error correction. IMGT germline references were used for alignment of VDJ genes, and clonotypes were defined by a unique CDR3 amino acid sequence together with V-J genes. Clonal expansion, Shannon diversity and CDR3 relatedness (CalcPairwiseDistances, ClusterSamples) were evaluated with VDJtools, and phylogenetic trees were built with CLCbio workbench. Expanded clones were defined as having at least 8 unique UMIs, based on coefficient-of-variation modelling across technical triplicates. TCRdb took the public reads, trimmed them with fastp at Q25, ran MiXCR for clone calling and kept in-frame beta chains. Under each unique CDR3 protein, matching rows form one entry showing the most common genes and DNA. The authors' filters were not applied to this entry. This sample comprises some 60,000 distinct CDR3 sequences, nearly 10% of them detected only once. About 12% of the sample rests with the top ten.

Interpreted using the paper, the time point label stands for: longitudinal time-point 2. The healthy controls were volunteers from a blood bank in Maryland, USA. For unsorted PBMC libraries, 2 million PBMCs were used after storage in RNAlater at -80 degrees C until RNA extraction. Peripheral blood underwent Ficoll-Hypaque density gradient centrifugation to isolate PBMCs, which were then cryopreserved in liquid nitrogen. The chain joins TRBV25-1 to TRBJ2-3; the D segment cannot be called with confidence. This receptor was obtained from a man aged 25-45 years in good health. The specimen sequenced was PBMCs. The DNA sequence reads TGTGCCAGCAGTAAAACAGATACGCAGTATTTT. Its protein is CASSKTDTQYF.